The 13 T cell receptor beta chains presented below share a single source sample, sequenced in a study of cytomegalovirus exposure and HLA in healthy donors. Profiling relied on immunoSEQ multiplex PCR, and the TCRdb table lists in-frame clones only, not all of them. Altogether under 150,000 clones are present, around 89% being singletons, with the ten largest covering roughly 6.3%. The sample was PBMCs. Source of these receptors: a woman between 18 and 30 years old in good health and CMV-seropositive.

The CDR3 DNA sequence: TGCGCCAGCAGCCTCCGAAACCAGGCCTCAGATACGCAGTATTTT. Its translation: CASSLRNQASDTQYF. This chain links TRBV4-1 with TRBJ2-3; D is uncertain. The CDR3 loop spans 15 amino acids. Germline loops: CDR1 MGHRA, CDR2 YSYEKL. V lost 4 bases and J 4 bases, leaving 15 bases between the germline ends.

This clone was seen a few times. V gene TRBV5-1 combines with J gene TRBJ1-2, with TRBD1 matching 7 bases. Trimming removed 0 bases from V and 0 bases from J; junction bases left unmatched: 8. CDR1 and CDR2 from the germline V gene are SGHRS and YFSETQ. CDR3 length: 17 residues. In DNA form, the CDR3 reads TGCGCCAGCAGCTTGGGACGAGAGACAGGGACTAACTATGGCTACACCTTC. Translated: CASSLGRETGTNYGYTF.

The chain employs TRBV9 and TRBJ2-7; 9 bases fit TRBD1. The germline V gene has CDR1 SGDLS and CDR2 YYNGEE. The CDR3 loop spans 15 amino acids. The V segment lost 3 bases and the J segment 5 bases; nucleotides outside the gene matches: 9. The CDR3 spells CASSALTGGADEQYF. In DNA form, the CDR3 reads TGTGCCAGCAGCGCCCTGACAGGGGGGGCAGACGAGCAGTACTTC.

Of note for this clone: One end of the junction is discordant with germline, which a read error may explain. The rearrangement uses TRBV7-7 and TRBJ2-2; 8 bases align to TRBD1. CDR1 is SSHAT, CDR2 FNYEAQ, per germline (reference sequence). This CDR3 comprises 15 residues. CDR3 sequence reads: CASSPGQGFSGELFF. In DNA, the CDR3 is TGTGCTAGCAGCCCCGGACAGGGTTTTTCTGGGGAGCTGTTTTTT.

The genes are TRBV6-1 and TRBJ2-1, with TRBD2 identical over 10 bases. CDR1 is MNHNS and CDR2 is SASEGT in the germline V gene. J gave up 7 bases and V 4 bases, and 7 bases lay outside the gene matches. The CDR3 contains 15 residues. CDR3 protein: CASSVPSGSRNEQFF. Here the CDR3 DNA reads TGTGCCAGCAGTGTTCCTAGCGGGAGTAGAAATGAGCAGTTCTTC.

CDR3 loop: CASKRGVFTPLHF. In nucleotides, the CDR3 is TGTGCCAGCAAGCGGGGCGTCTTCACACCCCTCCACTTT. V and J are TRBV27 and TRBJ1-6; possibly TRBD1 for D (5 bases). CDR1 and CDR2 (germline): MNHEY, SMNVEV (reference sequence). Trimming removed 7 bases at V and 11 bases at J, with 15 bases between. There are 13 residues in the CDR3.

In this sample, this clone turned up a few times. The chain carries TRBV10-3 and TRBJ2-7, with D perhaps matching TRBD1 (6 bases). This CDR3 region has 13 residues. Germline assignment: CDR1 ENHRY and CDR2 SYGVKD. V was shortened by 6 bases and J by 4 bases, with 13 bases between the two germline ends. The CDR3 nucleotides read TGTGCCATCAGAAGACAGGAATTGTACGAGCAGTACTTC. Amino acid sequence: CAIRRQELYEQYF.

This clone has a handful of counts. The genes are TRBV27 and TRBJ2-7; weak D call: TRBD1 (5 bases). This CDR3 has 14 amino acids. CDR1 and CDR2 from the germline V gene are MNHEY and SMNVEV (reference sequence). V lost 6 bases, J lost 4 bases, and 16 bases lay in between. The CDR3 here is CASRKAFRDYEQYF. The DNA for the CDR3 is TGTGCCAGCAGGAAGGCCTTCAGGGATTACGAGCAGTACTTC.

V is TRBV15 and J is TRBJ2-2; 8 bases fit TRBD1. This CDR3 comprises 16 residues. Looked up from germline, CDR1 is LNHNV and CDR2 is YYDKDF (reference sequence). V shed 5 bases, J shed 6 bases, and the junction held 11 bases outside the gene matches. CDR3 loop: CATSLRTGKYPGELFF. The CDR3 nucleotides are TGTGCCACCAGCCTTCGGACAGGGAAGTATCCCGGGGAGCTGTTTTTT.

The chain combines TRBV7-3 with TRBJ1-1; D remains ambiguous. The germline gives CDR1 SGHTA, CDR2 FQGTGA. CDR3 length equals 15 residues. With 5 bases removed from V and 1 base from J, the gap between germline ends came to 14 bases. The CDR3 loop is CASSHSYLRNTEAFF. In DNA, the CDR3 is TGTGCCAGCAGCCACAGCTACCTCAGGAACACTGAAGCTTTCTTT.

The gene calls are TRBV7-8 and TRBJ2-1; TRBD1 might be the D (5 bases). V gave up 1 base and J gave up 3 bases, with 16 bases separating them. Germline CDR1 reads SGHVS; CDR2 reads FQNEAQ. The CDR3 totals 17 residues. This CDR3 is CASSLGPGQFVYNEQFF. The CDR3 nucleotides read TGTGCCAGCAGCTTAGGCCCTGGACAATTCGTCTACAATGAGCAGTTCTTC.

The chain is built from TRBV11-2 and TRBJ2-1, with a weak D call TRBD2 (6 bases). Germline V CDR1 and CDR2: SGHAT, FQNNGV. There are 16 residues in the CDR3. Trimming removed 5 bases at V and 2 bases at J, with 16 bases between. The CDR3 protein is CASSLARYQAYNEQFF. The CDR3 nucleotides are TGTGCCAGCAGCCTAGCGCGATACCAAGCCTACAATGAGCAGTTCTTC.

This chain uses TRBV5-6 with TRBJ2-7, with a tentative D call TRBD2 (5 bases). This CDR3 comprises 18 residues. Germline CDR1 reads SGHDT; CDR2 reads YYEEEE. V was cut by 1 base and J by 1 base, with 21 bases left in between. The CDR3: CASSLMRKGSGTSYEQYF. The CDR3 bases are TGTGCCAGCAGCTTGATGCGAAAGGGCAGCGGCACGTCCTACGAGCAGTACTTC.